The entry below describes one T cell receptor (beta chain). What it binds is unknown. V shed 1 base and J shed 6 bases, with 9 bases lying between them. Per germline, CDR1 KGHSH and CDR2 LQKENI. The CDR3 spans 13 residues. This record belongs to a study of cytomegalovirus exposure and HLA in healthy donors. Study results and limitations: Cytomegalovirus association was assigned to approximately 180 TCR beta chains. Most sequenced TCRs were rare (though some public TCRs occurred in many donors).

Produced via immunoSEQ multiplex PCR; TCRdb's table is partial and in-frame only. The sample yields 250,000 to 400,000 clones, about nine tenths seen once. V and J are TRBV18 and TRBJ1-1; a possible D gene is TRBD1 (6 bases). Sequenced: PBMCs. This clonotype was sampled from a woman aged 25 to 39 in good health and CMV-seropositive. CDR3 in DNA: TGTGCCAGCTCACCACGCAGGGGCGCTGAAGCTTTCTTT. Amino acid sequence: CASSPRRGAEAFF. The full variable domain, with the rest looked up from reference TRBV18 and TRBJ1-1, is NAGVMQNPRHLVRRRGQEARLRCSPMKGHSHVYWYRQLPEEGLKFMVYLQKENIIDESGMPKERFSAEFPKEGPSILRIQQVVRGDSAAYFCASSPRRGAEAFFGQGTRLTVV.